A single count supports the clone carrying this T cell receptor (beta chain). The assay was immunoSEQ multiplex PCR, and TCRdb's table has in-frame clones only and misses some. The profile covers roughly 13,000 clones, with approximately 52% appearing a single time and 15% to 20% taken by the ten largest. This CDR3 is 14 amino acids long. Losses at the gene ends were 1 base for V and 8 bases for J; bases not matched to a gene: 5. Germline CDR1 SGHVS, CDR2 FNYEAQ. Specified treatment: randomized to nivolumab then ipilimumab (arm A) or the reverse (arm B). PBMC sorting kept live CD3+CD8+ cells without CD19 or CD56. The sample belongs to a study of sequential checkpoint blockade in melanoma. Background on the study: Patients were randomized 1:1 to nivolumab-then-ipilimumab or ipilimumab-then-nivolumab first-line. Each arm's sequence ended with maintenance nivolumab.

The source is a human donor with melanoma. V is TRBV7-6 and J is TRBJ1-2; TRBD1 matches 9 bases. This material consisted of CD8+ T cells sorted from blood (inferred from file names), taken from a patient given nivolumab and ipilimumab in sequence. CDR3 loop: CASSLDGQGNGYTF. In DNA form, the CDR3 reads TGTGCCAGCAGCTTAGACGGACAGGGGAACGGCTACACCTTC.